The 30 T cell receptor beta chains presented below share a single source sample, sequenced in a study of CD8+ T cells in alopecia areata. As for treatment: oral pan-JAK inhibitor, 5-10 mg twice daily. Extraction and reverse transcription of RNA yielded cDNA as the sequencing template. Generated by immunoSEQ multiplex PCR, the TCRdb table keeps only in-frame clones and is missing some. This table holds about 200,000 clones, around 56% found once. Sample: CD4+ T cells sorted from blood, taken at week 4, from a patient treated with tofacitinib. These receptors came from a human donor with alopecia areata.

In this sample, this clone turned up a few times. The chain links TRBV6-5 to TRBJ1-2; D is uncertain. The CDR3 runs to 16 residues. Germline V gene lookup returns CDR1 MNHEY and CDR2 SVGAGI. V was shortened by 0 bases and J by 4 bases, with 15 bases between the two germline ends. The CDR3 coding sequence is TGTGCCAGCAGTTACTCGTACGGTGGAAATATCTATGGCTACACCTTC. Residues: CASSYSYGGNIYGYTF.

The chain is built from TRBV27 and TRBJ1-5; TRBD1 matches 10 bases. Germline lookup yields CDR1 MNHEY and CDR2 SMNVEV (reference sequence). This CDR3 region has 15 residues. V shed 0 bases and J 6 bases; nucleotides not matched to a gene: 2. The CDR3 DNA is TGTGCCAGCAGTTTATCGAGGGACAGGGGTCAGCCCCAGCATTTT. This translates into CASSLSRDRGQPQHF.

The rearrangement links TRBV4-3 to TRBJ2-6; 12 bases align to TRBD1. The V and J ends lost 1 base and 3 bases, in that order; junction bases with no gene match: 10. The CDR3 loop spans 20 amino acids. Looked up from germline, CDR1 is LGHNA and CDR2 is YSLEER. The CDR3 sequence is CASSQGSGGTGGIGANVLTF. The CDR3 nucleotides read TGCGCCAGCAGCCAAGGCTCAGGTGGGACAGGGGGCATTGGGGCCAACGTCCTGACTTTC.

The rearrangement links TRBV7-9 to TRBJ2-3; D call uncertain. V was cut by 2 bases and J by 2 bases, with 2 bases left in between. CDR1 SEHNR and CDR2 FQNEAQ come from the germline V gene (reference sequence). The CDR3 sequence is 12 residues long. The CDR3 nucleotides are TGTGCCAGCAGCTTAATCACAGATACGCAGTATTTT. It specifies CASSLITDTQYF.

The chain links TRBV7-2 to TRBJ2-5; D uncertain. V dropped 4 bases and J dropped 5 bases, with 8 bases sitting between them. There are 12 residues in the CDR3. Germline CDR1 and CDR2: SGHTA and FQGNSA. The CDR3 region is CASSSIVETQYF. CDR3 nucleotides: TGTGCCAGCAGCTCCATTGTGGAGACCCAGTACTTC.

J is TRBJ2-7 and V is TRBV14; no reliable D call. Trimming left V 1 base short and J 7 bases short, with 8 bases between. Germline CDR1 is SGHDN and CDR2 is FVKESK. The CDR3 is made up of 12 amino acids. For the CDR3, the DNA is TGTGCCAGCAGCCAAGGAAACGGGGAGCAGTACTTC. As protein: CASSQGNGEQYF.

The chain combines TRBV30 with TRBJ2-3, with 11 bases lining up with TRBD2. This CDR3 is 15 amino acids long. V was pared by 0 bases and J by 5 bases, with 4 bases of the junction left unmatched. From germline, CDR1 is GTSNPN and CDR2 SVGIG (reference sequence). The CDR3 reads CAWSVHSGGGDTQYF. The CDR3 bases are TGTGCCTGGAGTGTACATAGCGGGGGGGGAGATACGCAGTATTTT. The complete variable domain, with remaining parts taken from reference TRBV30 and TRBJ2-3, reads SQTIHQWPATLVQPVGSPLSLECTVEGTSNPNLYWYRQAAGRGLQLLFYSVGIGQISSEVPQNLSASRPQDRQFILSSKKLLLSDSGFYLCAWSVHSGGGDTQYFGPGTRLTVL.

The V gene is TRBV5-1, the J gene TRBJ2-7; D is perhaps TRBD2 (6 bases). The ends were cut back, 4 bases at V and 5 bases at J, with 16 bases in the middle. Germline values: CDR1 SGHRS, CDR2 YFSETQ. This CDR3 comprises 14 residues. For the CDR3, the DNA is TGCGCCAGCAGCCCGGGGACTCAGGGCAACGAGCAGTACTTC. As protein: CASSPGTQGNEQYF.

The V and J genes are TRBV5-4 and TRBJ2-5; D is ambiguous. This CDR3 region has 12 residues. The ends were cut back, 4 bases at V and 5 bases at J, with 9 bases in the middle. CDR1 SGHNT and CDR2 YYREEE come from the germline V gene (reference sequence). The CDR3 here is CASSVPHETQYF. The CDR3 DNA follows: TGTGCCAGCAGCGTGCCCCACGAGACCCAGTACTTC.

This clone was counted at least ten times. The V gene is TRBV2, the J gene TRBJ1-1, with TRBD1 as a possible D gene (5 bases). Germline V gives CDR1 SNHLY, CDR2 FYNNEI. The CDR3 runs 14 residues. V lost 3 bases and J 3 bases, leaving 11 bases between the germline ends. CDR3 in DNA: TGTGCCAGCAGTGACCTCCAGGGATACACTGAAGCTTTCTTT. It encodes CASSDLQGYTEAFF.

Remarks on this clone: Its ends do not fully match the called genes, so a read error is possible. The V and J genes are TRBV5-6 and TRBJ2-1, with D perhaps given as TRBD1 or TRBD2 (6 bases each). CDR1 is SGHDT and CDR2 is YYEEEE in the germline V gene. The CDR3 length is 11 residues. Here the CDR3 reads CASSSTGRKIF. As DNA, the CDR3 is TGTGCCAGCAGCTCCACAGGGAGGAAGATCTTC.

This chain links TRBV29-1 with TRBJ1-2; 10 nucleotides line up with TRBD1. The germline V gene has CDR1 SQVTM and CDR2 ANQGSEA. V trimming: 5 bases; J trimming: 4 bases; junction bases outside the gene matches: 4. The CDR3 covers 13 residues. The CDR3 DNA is TGCAGCGTTCCGGGACAGGGGATCTATGGCTACACCTTC. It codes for CSVPGQGIYGYTF.

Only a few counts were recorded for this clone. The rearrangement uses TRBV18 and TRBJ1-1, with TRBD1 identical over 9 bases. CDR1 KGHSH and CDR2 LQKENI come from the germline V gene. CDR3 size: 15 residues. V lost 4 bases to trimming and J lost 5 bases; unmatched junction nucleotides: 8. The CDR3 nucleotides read TGTGCCAGCTCACGAGGGACAGGGCGCACAACTGAAGCTTTCTTT. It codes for CASSRGTGRTTEAFF. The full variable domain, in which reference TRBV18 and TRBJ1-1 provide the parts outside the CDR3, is NAGVMQNPRHLVRRRGQEARLRCSPMKGHSHVYWYRQLPEEGLKFMVYLQKENIIDESGMPKERFSAEFPKEGPSILRIQQVVRGDSAAYFCASSRGTGRTTEAFFGQGTRLTVV.

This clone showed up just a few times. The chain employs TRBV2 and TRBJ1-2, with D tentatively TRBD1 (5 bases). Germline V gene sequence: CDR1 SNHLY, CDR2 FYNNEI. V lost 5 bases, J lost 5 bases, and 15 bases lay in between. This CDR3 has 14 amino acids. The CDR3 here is CASSSPLDRYGYTF. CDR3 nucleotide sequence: TGTGCCAGCAGTTCACCCCTTGACAGATATGGCTACACCTTC.

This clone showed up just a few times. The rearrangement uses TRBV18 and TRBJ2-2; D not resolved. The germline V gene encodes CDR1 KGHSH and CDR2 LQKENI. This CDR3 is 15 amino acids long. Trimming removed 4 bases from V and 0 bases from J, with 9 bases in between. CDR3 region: CASSLDSANTGELFF. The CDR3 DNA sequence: TGTGCCAGCTCACTGGATTCCGCGAACACCGGGGAGCTGTTTTTT.

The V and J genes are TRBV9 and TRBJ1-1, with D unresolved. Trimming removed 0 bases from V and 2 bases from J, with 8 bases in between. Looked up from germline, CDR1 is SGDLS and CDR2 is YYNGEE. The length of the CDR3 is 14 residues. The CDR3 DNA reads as TGTGCCAGCAGCGTAGGGGCAGACAACACTGAAGCTTTCTTT. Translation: CASSVGADNTEAFF.

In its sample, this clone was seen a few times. Here the CDR3 DNA reads TGTGCCAGCTCACCACTAGCGGCGGGGGTTAGCACAGATACGCAGTATTTT. This codes for CASSPLAAGVSTDTQYF. The chain couples TRBV18 to TRBJ2-3, with 7 positions matching TRBD2. Germline CDR1 and CDR2: KGHSH and LQKENI. The CDR3 length is 17 residues. V was pared by 1 base and J by 0 bases, with 7 bases of the junction left unmatched.

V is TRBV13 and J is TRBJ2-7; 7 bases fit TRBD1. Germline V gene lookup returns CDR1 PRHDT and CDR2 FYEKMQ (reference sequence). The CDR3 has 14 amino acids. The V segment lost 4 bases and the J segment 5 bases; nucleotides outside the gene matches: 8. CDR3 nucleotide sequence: TGTGCCAGCAGCTCCCCCACAGGGGCACACGAGCAGTACTTC. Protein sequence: CASSSPTGAHEQYF.

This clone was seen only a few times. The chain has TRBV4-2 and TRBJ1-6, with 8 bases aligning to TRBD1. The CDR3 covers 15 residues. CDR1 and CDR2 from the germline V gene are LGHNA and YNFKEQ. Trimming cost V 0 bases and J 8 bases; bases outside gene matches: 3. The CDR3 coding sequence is TGTGCCAGCAGCCAAGATCCGGGACAGGATTCACCCCTCCACTTT. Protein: CASSQDPGQDSPLHF.

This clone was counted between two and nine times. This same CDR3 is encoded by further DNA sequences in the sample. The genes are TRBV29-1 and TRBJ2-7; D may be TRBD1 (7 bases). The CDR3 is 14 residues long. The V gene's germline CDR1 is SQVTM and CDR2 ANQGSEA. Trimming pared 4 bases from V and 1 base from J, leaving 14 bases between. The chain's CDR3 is CSVVGRDSSYEQYF. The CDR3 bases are TGCAGCGTTGTGGGGCGGGACAGTTCCTACGAGCAGTACTTC.

CDR3 DNA: TGCAGCGTTGATATGGGGGCTCTCCTCGAGCAGTACTTC. This translates into CSVDMGALLEQYF. The V gene is TRBV29-1, the J gene TRBJ2-7, with D possibly being TRBD1 (6 bases). The germline V gene encodes CDR1 SQVTM and CDR2 ANQGSEA. This CDR3 has 13 amino acids. Trimming shortened V by 3 bases and J by 6 bases, and 15 bases separated the two germline ends.

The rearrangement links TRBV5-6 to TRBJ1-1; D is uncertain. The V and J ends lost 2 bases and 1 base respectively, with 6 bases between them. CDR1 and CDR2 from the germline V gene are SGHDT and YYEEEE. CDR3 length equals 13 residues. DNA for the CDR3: TGTGCCAGCAGCTTCGACCCGAACACTGAAGCTTTCTTT. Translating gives CASSFDPNTEAFF.

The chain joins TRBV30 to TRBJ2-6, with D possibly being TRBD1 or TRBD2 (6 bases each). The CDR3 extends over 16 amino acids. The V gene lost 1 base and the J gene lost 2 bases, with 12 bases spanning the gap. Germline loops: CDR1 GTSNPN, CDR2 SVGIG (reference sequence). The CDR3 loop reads CAWSGTGGTGANVLTF. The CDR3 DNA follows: TGTGCCTGGAGTGGAACCGGGGGCACTGGGGCCAACGTCCTGACTTTC.

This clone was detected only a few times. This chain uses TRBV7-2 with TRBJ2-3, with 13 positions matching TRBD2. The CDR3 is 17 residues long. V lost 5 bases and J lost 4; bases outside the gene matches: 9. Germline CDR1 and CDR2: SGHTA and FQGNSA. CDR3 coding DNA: TGTGCCAGCAGCCTAAGGGGGACTAGCGGGGTCCCAGATACGCAGTATTTT. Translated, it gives CASSLRGTSGVPDTQYF.

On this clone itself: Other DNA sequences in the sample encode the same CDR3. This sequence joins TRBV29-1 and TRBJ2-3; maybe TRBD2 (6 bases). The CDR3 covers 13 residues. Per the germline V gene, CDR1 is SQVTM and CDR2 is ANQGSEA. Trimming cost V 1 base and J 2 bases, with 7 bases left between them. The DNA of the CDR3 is TGCAGCGTTGAAGGGAGGGCCACAGATACGCAGTATTTT. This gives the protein CSVEGRATDTQYF.

CDR3 DNA sequence: TGTGCCTGTGACAGGGGGCTCCGCACAGATACGCAGTATTTT. It translates to CACDRGLRTDTQYF. The chain employs TRBV30 and TRBJ2-3; 10 bases line up with TRBD1. This CDR3 has 14 residues. Looked up from germline, CDR1 is GTSNPN and CDR2 is SVGIG (reference sequence). Losses at the gene ends were 6 bases for V and 1 base for J; bases not matched to a gene: 4.

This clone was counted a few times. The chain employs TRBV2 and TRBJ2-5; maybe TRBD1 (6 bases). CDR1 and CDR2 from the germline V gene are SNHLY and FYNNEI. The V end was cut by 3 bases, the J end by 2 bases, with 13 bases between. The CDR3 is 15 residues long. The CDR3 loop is CASSEGAADQETQYF. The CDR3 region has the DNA TGTGCCAGCAGTGAGGGGGCGGCCGATCAAGAGACCCAGTACTTC. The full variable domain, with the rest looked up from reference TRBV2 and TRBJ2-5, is EPEVTQTPSHQVTQMGQEVILRCVPISNHLYFYWYRQILGQKVEFLVSFYNNEISEKSEIFDDQFSVERPDGSNFTLKIRSTKLEDSAMYFCASSEGAADQETQYFGPGTRLLVL.

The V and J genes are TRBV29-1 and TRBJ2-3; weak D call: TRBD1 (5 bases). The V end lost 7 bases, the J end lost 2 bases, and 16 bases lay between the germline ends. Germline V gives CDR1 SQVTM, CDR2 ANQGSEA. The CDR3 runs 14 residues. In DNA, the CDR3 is TGCAGCGGCCAAAAGGACACGTCCACAGATACGCAGTATTTT. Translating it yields CSGQKDTSTDTQYF.

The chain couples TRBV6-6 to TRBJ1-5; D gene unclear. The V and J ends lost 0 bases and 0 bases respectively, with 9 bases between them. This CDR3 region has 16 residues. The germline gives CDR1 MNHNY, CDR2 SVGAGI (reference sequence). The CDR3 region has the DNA TGTGCCAGCAGTTACTCGACGGTTAATAGCAATCAGCCCCAGCATTTT. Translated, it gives CASSYSTVNSNQPQHF.

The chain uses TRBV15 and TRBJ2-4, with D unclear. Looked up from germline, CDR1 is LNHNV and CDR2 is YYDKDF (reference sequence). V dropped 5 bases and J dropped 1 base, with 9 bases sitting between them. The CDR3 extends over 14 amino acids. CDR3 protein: CATSRPAAKNIQYF. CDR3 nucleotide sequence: TGTGCCACCAGCCGACCCGCGGCCAAAAACATTCAGTACTTC. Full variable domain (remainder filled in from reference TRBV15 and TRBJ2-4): DAMVIQNPRYQVTQFGKPVTLSCSQTLNHNVMYWYQQKSSQAPKLLFHYYDKDFNNEADTPDNFQSRRPNTSFCFLDIRSPGLGDTAMYLCATSRPAAKNIQYFGAGTRLSVL.